The clone carrying this T cell receptor (beta chain) has more than one count but fewer than ten. Its antigen is not identified. Researchers made TCR cDNA using 5'RACE template switching, and this step added a universal primer site and UMIs. TCRdb re-derived calls from the 5' RACE reads in MiXCR, one entry per CDR3 protein. The data contain 360,000 or so distinct CDR3 sequences, roughly 10% of them singletons. The ends were cut back, 2 bases at V and 4 bases at J, with 13 bases in the middle. This CDR3 region has 15 residues. Germline V CDR1 and CDR2: SGHRS, YFSETQ. This entry comes from a study of T cells after yellow fever vaccination. General study findings and limits: Abundant clonotypes from the bulk population could get into FACS-sorted repertoires as contaminants.

This sample comprised PBMCs, obtained on the day of the first yellow fever vaccination. The sequence derives from a man aged 18 to 29 who received the YFV17D yellow fever vaccine. The chain has TRBV5-1 and TRBJ1-5; perhaps TRBD1 as D (5 bases). The CDR3 nucleotides are TGCGCCAGCAGCTTCCCCCCCAGGGAAAATCAGCCCCAGCATTTT. It encodes CASSFPPRENQPQHF.